This T cell receptor beta chain was observed in a study of T-cell reconstitution after alpha-beta-depleted transplantation in children. V lost 0 bases and J lost 6, with 6 bases in between. This CDR3 has 11 amino acids. The germline CDR1 and CDR2 sequences are DFQATT and SNEGSKA (reference sequence). This clonotype was found once. Its matching antigen is unknown. A much larger clone lies one base from this, so it may be a read error. Unique molecular identifiers were used to barcode this TCRbeta library. TCRdb reanalysed the PCR reads using MiXCR and keeps one entry per CDR3 protein. The sample includes hundreds of thousands of distinct CDR3 sequences, around 13% seen only once; the top ten take 2% to 2.5%. Notes on the study in general: Newly generated T cells supplied most T-cell counts and diversity one year post-transplant. It was surviving recipient T cells and thymic progenitors that gave some patients high TCRbeta diversity at day 60. Several hundred expanded graft clones reportedly supplied alpha-beta T cells about two months after transplant.

The chain uses TRBV20-1 and TRBJ2-7, with no clear D. This sequence originates from a male patient younger than 18 who had a stem cell transplant for acute myeloid leukemia, so the T cells may come from the graft donor. The sample here was PBMCs, mostly from graft donor cells, taken 360 days after TCRalphabeta/CD19-depleted stem cell transplant. This CDR3 is CSARDPPEQYF. The CDR3 nucleotides read TGCAGTGCTAGAGATCCCCCCGAGCAGTACTTC.